One sample yielded the 21 T cell receptor beta chains listed below, sequenced in a study of cytomegalovirus exposure and HLA in healthy donors. PCR primers comprised 60 Vbeta and 13 Jbeta primers. The data were produced by immunoSEQ multiplex PCR, yet TCRdb's version contains in-frame clones alone and is incomplete. The sample contains some 150,000 clones, around 80% of which appear only once. The source material was PBMCs. These receptors came from a male donor in good health and CMV-seronegative.

The chain combines TRBV15 with TRBJ1-5; D is undetermined. V was shortened by 0 bases and J by 7 bases, with 10 bases between the two germline ends. CDR1 and CDR2 from the germline V gene are LNHNV and YYDKDF (reference sequence). This CDR3 has 14 amino acids. Here the CDR3 reads CATSRDRWAQPQHF. In DNA, the CDR3 is TGTGCCACCAGCAGAGACAGGTGGGCCCAGCCCCAGCATTTT. Based on the CDR3 plus reference TRBV15 and TRBJ1-5, the full variable domain is DAMVIQNPRYQVTQFGKPVTLSCSQTLNHNVMYWYQQKSSQAPKLLFHYYDKDFNNEADTPDNFQSRRPNTSFCFLDIRSPGLGDTAMYLCATSRDRWAQPQHFGDGTRLSIL.

J is TRBJ1-4 and V is TRBV27; TRBD1 matches 8 bases. Per the germline V gene, CDR1 is MNHEY and CDR2 is SMNVEV (reference sequence). With V trimmed by 7 bases and J by 7 bases, 11 bases remained unmatched. The CDR3 is 15 amino acids. CDR3 coding DNA: TGTGCCAGCACCCGGGACAGGAGGTTGAGTGAAAAACTGTTTTTT. This encodes CASTRDRRLSEKLFF.

The gene calls are TRBV7-2 and TRBJ2-7, with a tentative D call TRBD1 (6 bases). V lost 4 bases and J 6 bases, leaving 19 bases between the germline ends. Germline CDR1 SGHTA, CDR2 FQGNSA. The CDR3 spans 15 residues. In DNA form, the CDR3 reads TGTGCCAGCAGCTCAAGACAGGCACCTTTTATCGAGCAGTACTTC. Protein sequence: CASSSRQAPFIEQYF.

Details on this clone: The CDR3 end shows no conserved phenylalanine or tryptophan, and so a read error is likely. The DNA is left out, because the CDR3 cannot be placed on it with certainty; the CDR3 is given as TCRdb lists it. The CDR3 protein is CASRPGQEV. The chain combines TRBV9 with TRBJ1-2; the DNA was not used to check the table's D call, TRBD1. Germline V CDR1 and CDR2: SGDLS, YYNGEE. The CDR3 is 9 residues long, ends included.

CDR3 amino acids: CASSLVGGANQPQHF. The CDR3 region has the DNA TGTGCCAGCAGCCTAGTTGGGGGGGCTAATCAGCCCCAGCATTTT. V usage is TRBV7-2 and J usage is TRBJ1-5; tentatively, D is TRBD1 (6 bases). Germline assignment: CDR1 SGHTA and CDR2 FQGNSA. There are 15 residues in the CDR3. Trimming removed 5 bases from V and 4 bases from J, with 15 bases in between.

The chain joins TRBV19 to TRBJ1-5; the D is unclear. Deletions cut 8 bases from V and 4 bases from J, with 15 bases between. This CDR3 is 14 amino acids long. From germline, CDR1 is LNHDA and CDR2 SQIVND (reference sequence). The CDR3 nucleotides read TGTGCCAGTGAATCGGGTCCCTGGAATCAGCCCCAGCATTTT. It translates to CASESGPWNQPQHF.

The V and J genes are TRBV5-6 and TRBJ2-7; 12 bases are a match to TRBD1. The CDR3 loop spans 15 amino acids. V was pared by 4 bases and J by 5 bases, with 7 bases of the junction left unmatched. Germline values: CDR1 SGHDT, CDR2 YYEEEE. The CDR3 bases are TGTGCCAGCAGCGGGGGACAGGGGGCTACTGACGAGCAGTACTTC. Protein: CASSGGQGATDEQYF.

The rearrangement links TRBV5-1 to TRBJ2-2, with D unresolved. V was cut by 2 bases and J by 0 bases, with 5 bases left in between. The CDR3 totals 14 residues. CDR1 and CDR2 from the germline V gene are SGHRS and YFSETQ. CDR3 sequence (DNA): TGCGCCAGCAGCTTTCGGTCGAACACCGGGGAGCTGTTTTTT. Its translation is CASSFRSNTGELFF.

The chain employs TRBV7-6 and TRBJ1-1; D ambiguous. The CDR3 covers 16 residues. V lost 5 bases, J lost 6 bases, and 22 bases lay in between. The germline V gene encodes CDR1 SGHVS and CDR2 FNYEAQ. CDR3 loop: CASSPGGGYWQAEAFF. Written as DNA, the CDR3 is TGTGCCAGCAGCCCAGGTGGAGGGTATTGGCAAGCTGAAGCTTTCTTT.

The chain couples TRBV9 to TRBJ1-1; D not certain. CDR1 and CDR2 (germline): SGDLS, YYNGEE. The CDR3 sequence is 13 residues long. V gave up 0 bases and J gave up 4 bases, with 7 bases separating them. CDR3 protein: CASSVELATEAFF. CDR3 coding DNA: TGTGCCAGCAGCGTAGAACTAGCCACTGAAGCTTTCTTT.

The chain recombines TRBV4-3 with TRBJ2-1; 8 positions match TRBD1. With V trimmed by 6 bases and J by 0 bases, 4 bases remained unmatched. CDR1 is LGHNA, CDR2 YSLEER, per germline. The length of the CDR3 is 15 residues. The CDR3 spells CASRLGQGSYNEQFF. The CDR3 coding sequence is TGCGCCAGCAGACTAGGACAGGGCTCCTACAATGAGCAGTTCTTC.

The V gene is TRBV2, the J gene TRBJ2-7; TRBD1 aligns across 7 bases. Germline V gene data show CDR1 as SNHLY and CDR2 as FYNNEI. Unmatched junction bases numbered 9, after V lost 5 bases and J lost 5 bases. The CDR3 has 14 residues. CDR3 in amino acids: CASSSERQGHEQYF. CDR3 sequence (DNA): TGTGCCAGCAGTTCGGAGCGACAGGGCCACGAGCAGTACTTC.

The chain joins TRBV5-8 to TRBJ1-1, with a tentative D call TRBD1 (5 bases). CDR1 and CDR2 (germline): SGHTS, YDEGEE. The V and J ends lost 3 bases and 1 base respectively, with 13 bases between them. This CDR3 has 15 residues. DNA for the CDR3: TGTGCCAGCAGCTCGGGGGTTGACAGGAACACTGAAGCTTTCTTT. Translation: CASSSGVDRNTEAFF.

The CDR3 loop reads CASSYTGSAKNIQYF. CDR3 coding DNA: TGTGCCAGCAGTTACACGGGGTCAGCCAAAAACATTCAGTACTTC. The chain is built from TRBV6-6 and TRBJ2-4, with D possibly matching TRBD2 (5 bases). The germline V gene encodes CDR1 MNHNY and CDR2 SVGAGI (reference sequence). CDR3 size: 15 residues. V was trimmed by 2 bases and J by 0 bases, leaving 8 bases between them.

The V gene is TRBV7-2, the J gene TRBJ2-3; D unresolved. V was cut by 2 bases and J by 2 bases, with 8 bases left in between. From germline, CDR1 is SGHTA and CDR2 FQGNSA. This CDR3 spans 14 amino acids. The CDR3 DNA reads as TGTGCCAGCAGCTTATCGGCGGTCACAGATACGCAGTATTTT. This translates into CASSLSAVTDTQYF.

The gene calls are TRBV18 and TRBJ2-1; no clear D gene. This CDR3 comprises 15 residues. CDR1 is KGHSH, CDR2 LQKENI, per germline. Trimming pared 0 bases from V and 9 bases from J, leaving 15 bases between. The CDR3 region is CASSPPSAGGREQFF. The CDR3 nucleotides are TGTGCCAGCTCACCACCATCGGCAGGTGGGCGTGAGCAGTTCTTC. Complete variable domain (other parts from reference TRBV18 and TRBJ2-1): NAGVMQNPRHLVRRRGQEARLRCSPMKGHSHVYWYRQLPEEGLKFMVYLQKENIIDESGMPKERFSAEFPKEGPSILRIQQVVRGDSAAYFCASSPPSAGGREQFFGPGTRLTVL.

The V call is TRBV7-8, the J call TRBJ1-1; 8 bases are a match to TRBD1. This CDR3 is 15 amino acids long. Germline CDR1 is SGHVS and CDR2 is FQNEAQ. V shed 6 bases and J 5 bases; nucleotides not matched to a gene: 11. CDR3 amino acids: CASRKWTGLGTEAFF. CDR3 sequence (DNA): TGTGCCAGCAGAAAATGGACAGGGCTGGGAACTGAAGCTTTCTTT.

The rearrangement links TRBV18 to TRBJ1-1, with a weak D call TRBD1 (5 bases). The ends were cut back, 3 bases at V and 5 bases at J, with 13 bases in the middle. This CDR3 has 14 amino acids. CDR1 is KGHSH, CDR2 LQKENI, per germline. The CDR3 DNA is TGTGCCAGCTCACCCTCCGTCGGGGGGACTGAAGCTTTCTTT. Protein: CASSPSVGGTEAFF.

This chain uses TRBV10-3 with TRBJ1-2; TRBD1 might be the D (6 bases). Germline CDR1 is ENHRY and CDR2 is SYGVKD. Between the trimmed V and J ends, which lost 5 bases and 7 bases, there was a span of 14 bases. CDR3 size: 13 residues. DNA for the CDR3: TGTGCCATCAGTACGACAGGCGTTGGTGGCTACACCTTC. Its protein product is CAISTTGVGGYTF.

The chain uses TRBV6-6 and TRBJ2-2, with 9 bases that match TRBD2. The length of the CDR3 is 14 residues. Trimming removed 6 bases from V and 4 bases from J; junction bases left unmatched: 3. From germline, CDR1 is MNHNY and CDR2 SVGAGI (reference sequence). Here the CDR3 DNA reads TGTGCCAGCAGAAGCGGGGGGTTCACCGGGGAGCTGTTTTTT. Its protein product is CASRSGGFTGELFF.

This chain's CDR3 is CASSHTQGGETQYF. The CDR3 DNA reads as TGCGCCAGCAGCCATACTCAGGGAGGAGAGACCCAGTACTTC. The chain employs TRBV4-3 and TRBJ2-5, with D perhaps matching TRBD2 (6 bases). Deletions cut 3 bases from V and 4 bases from J, with 12 bases between. CDR1 and CDR2 (germline): LGHNA, YSLEER. CDR3 length equals 14 residues.